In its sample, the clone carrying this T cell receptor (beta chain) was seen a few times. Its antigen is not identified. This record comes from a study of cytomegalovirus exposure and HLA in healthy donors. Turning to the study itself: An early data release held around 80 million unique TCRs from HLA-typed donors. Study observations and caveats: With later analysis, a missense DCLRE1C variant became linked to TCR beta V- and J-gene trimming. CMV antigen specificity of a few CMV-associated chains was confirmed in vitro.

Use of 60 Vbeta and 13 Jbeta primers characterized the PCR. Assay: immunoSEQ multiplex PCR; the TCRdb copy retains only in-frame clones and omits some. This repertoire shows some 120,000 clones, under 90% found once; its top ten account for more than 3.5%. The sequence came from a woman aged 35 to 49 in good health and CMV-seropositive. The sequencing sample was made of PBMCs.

The DNA for the CDR3 is TGTGCCAGCAGCGTGACTCCCGGGTACGAGCAGTACTTC. Its translation: CASSVTPGYEQYF. This chain joins TRBV9 and TRBJ2-7; D gene ambiguous. V dropped 2 bases and J dropped 4 bases, with 10 bases sitting between them. Per germline, CDR1 SGDLS and CDR2 YYNGEE. This CDR3 is 13 amino acids long.